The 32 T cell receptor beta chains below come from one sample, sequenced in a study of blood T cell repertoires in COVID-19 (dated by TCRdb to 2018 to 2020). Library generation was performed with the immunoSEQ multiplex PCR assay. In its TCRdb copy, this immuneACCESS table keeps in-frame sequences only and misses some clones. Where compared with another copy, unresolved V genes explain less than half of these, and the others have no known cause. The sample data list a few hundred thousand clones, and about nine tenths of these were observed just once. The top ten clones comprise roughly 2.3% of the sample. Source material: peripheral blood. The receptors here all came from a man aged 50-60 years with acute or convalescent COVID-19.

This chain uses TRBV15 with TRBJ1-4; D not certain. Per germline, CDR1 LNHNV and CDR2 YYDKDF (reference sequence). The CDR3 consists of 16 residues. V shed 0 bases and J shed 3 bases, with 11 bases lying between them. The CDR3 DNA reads TGTGCCACCAGCAGAGATCGTTACGGGGCTAATGAAAAACTGTTTTTT. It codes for CATSRDRYGANEKLFF.

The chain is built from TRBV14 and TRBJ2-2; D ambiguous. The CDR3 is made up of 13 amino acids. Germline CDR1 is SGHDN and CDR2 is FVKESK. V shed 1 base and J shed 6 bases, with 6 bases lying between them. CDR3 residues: CASSQGLPGELFF. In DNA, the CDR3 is TGTGCCAGCAGCCAAGGTCTCCCCGGGGAGCTGTTTTTT.

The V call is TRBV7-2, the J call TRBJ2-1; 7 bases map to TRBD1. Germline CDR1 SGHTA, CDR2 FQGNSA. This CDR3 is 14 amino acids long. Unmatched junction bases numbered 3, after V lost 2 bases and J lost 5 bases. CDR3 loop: CASSLRGLNNEQFF. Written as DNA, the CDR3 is TGTGCCAGCAGCTTAAGGGGGCTCAACAATGAGCAGTTCTTC. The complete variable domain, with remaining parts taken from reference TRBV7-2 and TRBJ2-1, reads GAGVSQSPSNKVTEKGKDVELRCDPISGHTALYWYRQSLGQGLEFLIYFQGNSAPDKSGLPSDRFSAERTGGSVSTLTIQRTQQEDSAVYLCASSLRGLNNEQFFGPGTRLTVL.

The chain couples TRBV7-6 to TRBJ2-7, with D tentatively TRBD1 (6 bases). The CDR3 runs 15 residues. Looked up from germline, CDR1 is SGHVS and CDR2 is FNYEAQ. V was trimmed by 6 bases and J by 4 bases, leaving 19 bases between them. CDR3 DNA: TGTGCCAGCAGATCCGCCCGGGACAAAATATACGAGCAGTACTTC. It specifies CASRSARDKIYEQYF.

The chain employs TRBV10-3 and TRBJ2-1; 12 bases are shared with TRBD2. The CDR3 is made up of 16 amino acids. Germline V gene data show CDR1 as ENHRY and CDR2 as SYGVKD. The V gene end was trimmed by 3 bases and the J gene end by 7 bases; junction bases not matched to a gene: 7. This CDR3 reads CAISDLAGGRGNEQFF. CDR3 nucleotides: TGTGCCATCAGTGACCTAGCGGGGGGGCGCGGGAATGAGCAGTTCTTC.

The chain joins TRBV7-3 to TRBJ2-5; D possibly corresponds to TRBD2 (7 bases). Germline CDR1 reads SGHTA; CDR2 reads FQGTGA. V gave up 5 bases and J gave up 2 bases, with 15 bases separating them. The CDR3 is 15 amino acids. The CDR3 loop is CASSPAGARQETQYF. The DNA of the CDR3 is TGTGCCAGCAGCCCCGCGGGGGCCCGTCAAGAGACCCAGTACTTC.

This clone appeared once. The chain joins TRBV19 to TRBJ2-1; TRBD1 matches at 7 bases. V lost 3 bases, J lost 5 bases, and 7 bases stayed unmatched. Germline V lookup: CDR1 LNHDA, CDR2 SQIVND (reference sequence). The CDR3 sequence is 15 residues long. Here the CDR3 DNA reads TGTGCCAGTAGTATTGACAGGGCCGGCAACAATGAGCAGTTCTTC. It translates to CASSIDRAGNNEQFF.

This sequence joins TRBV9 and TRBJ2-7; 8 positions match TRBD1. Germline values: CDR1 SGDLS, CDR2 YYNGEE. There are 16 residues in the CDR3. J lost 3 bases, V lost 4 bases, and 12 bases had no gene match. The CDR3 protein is CASSPSTGTGDYEQYF. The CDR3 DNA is TGTGCCAGCAGCCCTTCCACGGGGACAGGAGACTACGAGCAGTACTTC.

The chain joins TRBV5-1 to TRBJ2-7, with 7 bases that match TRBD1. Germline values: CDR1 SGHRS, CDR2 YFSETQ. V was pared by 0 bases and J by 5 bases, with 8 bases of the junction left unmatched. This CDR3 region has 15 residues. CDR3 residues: CASSLDPGGLDEQYF. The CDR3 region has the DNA TGCGCCAGCAGCTTGGACCCAGGGGGTTTGGACGAGCAGTACTTC.

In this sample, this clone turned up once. CDR3: CASNQDRYSYEQYF. DNA for the CDR3: TGTGCCAGCAACCAGGACAGGTACTCCTACGAGCAGTACTTC. The rearrangement joins TRBV27 to TRBJ2-7; 7 bases are a match to TRBD1. The CDR3 loop spans 14 amino acids. The germline V gene encodes CDR1 MNHEY and CDR2 SMNVEV (reference sequence). Losses at the gene ends were 7 bases for V and 0 bases for J; bases not matched to a gene: 6.

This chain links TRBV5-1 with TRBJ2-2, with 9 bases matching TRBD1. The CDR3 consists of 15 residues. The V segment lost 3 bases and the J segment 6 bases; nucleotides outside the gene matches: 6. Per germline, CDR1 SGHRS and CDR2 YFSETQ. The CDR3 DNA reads TGCGCCAGCAGCTATTCACAGGGGGCCGCCGGGGAGCTGTTTTTT. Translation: CASSYSQGAAGELFF.

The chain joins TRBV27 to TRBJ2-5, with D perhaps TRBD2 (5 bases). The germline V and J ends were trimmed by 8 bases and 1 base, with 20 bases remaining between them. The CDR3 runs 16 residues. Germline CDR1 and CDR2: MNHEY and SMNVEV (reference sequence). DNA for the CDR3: TGTGCCAGCTCCCTCGCCAGCGGAGATTTCCAAGAGACCCAGTACTTC. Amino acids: CASSLASGDFQETQYF.

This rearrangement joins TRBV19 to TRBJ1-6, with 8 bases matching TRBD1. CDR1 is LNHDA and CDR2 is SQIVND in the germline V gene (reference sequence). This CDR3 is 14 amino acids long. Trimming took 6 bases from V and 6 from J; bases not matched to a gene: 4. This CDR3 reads CASRSGTGNSPLHF. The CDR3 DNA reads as TGTGCCAGTAGGTCCGGGACAGGTAATTCACCCCTCCACTTT.

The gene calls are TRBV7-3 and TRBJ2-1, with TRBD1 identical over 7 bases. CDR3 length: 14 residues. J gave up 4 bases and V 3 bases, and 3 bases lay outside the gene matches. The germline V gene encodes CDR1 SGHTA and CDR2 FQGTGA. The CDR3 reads CASSLGTDYNEQFF. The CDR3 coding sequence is TGTGCCAGCAGCTTGGGGACAGATTACAATGAGCAGTTCTTC.

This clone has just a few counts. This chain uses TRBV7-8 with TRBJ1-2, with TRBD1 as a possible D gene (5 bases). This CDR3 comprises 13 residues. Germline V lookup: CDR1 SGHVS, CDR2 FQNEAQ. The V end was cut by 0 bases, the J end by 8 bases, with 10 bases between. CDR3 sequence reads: CASSLAGAQGYTF. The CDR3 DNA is TGTGCCAGCAGCTTAGCAGGGGCTCAGGGCTACACCTTC.

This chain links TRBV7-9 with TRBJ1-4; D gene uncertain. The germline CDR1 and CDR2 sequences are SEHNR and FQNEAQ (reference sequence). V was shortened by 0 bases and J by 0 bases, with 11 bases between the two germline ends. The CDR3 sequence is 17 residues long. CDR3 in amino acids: CASSLALSFATNEKLFF. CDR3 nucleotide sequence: TGTGCCAGCAGCTTAGCTTTGAGTTTTGCAACTAATGAAAAACTGTTTTTT.

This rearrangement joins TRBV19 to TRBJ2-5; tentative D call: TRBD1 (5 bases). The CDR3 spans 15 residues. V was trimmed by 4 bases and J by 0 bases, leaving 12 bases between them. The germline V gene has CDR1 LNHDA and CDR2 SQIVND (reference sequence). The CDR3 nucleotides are TGTGCCAGTAGTAAAGGGGCAGTGTACCAAGAGACCCAGTACTTC. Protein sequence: CASSKGAVYQETQYF. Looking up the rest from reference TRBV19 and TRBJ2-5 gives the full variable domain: DGGITQSPKYLFRKEGQNVTLSCEQNLNHDAMYWYRQDPGQGLRLIYYSQIVNDFQKGDIAEGYSVSREKKESFPLTVTSAQKNPTAFYLCASSKGAVYQETQYFGPGTRLLVL.

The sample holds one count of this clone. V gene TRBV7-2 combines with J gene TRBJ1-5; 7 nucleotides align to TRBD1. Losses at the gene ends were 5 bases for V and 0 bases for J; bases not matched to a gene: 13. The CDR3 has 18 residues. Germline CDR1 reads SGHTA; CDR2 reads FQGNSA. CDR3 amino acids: CASSLGTATFHSNQPQHF. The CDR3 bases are TGTGCCAGCAGCCTTGGGACAGCGACCTTTCATAGCAATCAGCCCCAGCATTTT.

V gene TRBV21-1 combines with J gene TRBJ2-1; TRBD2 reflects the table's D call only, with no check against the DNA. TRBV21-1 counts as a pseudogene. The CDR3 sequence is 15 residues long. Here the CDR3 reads CASSPGRGGHNEQFF. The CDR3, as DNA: TGTGCCAGCAGCCCTGGGCGGGGGGGACACAATGAGCAGTTCTTC.

The CDR3 DNA is TGTGCCAGCATCCTTAGTGGGCAGGAGGGCACTGAAGCTTTCTTT. It translates to CASILSGQEGTEAFF. The chain recombines TRBV7-9 with TRBJ1-1; D gene unclear. The germline V gene encodes CDR1 SEHNR and CDR2 FQNEAQ (reference sequence). This CDR3 has 15 residues. The V end lost 7 bases, the J end lost 4 bases, and 19 bases lay between the germline ends. The whole variable domain, filled in from reference TRBV7-9 and TRBJ1-1, reads DTGVSQNPRHKITKRGQNVTFRCDPISEHNRLYWYRQTLGQGPEFLTYFQNEAQLEKSRLLSDRFSAERPKGSFSTLEIQRTEQGDSAMYLCASILSGQEGTEAFFGQGTRLTVV.

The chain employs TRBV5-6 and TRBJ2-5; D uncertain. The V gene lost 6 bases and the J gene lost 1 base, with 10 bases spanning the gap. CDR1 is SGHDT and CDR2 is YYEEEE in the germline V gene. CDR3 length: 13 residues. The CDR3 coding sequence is TGTGCCAGCACCGCCCTCGGCCAAGAGACCCAGTACTTC. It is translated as CASTALGQETQYF.

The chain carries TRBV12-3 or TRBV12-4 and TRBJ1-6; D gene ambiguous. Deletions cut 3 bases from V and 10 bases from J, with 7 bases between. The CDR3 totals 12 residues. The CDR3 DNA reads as TGTGCCAGCAGTTTGGAGGGATCACCCCTCCACTTT. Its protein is CASSLEGSPLHF.

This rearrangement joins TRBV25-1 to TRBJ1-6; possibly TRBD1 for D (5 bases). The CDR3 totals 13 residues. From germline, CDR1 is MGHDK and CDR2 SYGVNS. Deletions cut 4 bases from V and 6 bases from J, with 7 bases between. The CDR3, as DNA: TGTGCCAGCAGTGTGGACATTAATTCACCCCTCCACTTT. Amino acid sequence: CASSVDINSPLHF.

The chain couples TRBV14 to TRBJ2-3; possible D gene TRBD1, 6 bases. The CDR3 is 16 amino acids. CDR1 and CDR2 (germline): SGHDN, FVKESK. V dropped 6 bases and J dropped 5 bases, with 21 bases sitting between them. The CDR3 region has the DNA TGTGCCAGCAGTCTTAATAGGGGGACCGCGGTAGATACGCAGTATTTT. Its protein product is CASSLNRGTAVDTQYF.

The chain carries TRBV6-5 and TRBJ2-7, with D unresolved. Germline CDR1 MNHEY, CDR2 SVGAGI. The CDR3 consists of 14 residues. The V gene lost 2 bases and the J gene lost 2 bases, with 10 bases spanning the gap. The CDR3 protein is CASSYEATTYEQYF. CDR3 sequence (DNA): TGTGCCAGCAGTTACGAGGCCACCACCTACGAGCAGTACTTC.

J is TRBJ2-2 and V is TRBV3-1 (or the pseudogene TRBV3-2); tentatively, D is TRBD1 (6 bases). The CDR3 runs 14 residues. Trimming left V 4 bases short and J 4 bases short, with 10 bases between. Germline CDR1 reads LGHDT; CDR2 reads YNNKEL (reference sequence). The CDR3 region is CASSRRGSTGELFF. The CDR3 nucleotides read TGTGCCAGCAGCCGCAGGGGCAGCACCGGGGAGCTGTTTTTT.

The CDR3 DNA is TGTGCTAGTGGTTTGGTGAGGGCTAGCGGGGGGGCCGATACGCAGTATTTT. It encodes CASGLVRASGGADTQYF. The chain couples TRBV12-5 to TRBJ2-3, with 12 bases aligning to TRBD2. This CDR3 comprises 17 residues. V gave up 0 bases and J gave up 6 bases; unmatched junction bases: 7. CDR1 and CDR2 (germline): LGHNT, FRNRAP.

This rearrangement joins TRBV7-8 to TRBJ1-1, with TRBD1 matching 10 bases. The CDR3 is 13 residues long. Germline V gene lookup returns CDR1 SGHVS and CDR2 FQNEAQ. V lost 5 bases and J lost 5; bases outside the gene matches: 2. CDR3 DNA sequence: TGTGCCAGCAGCCGACAGGGGGCAACTGAAGCTTTCTTT. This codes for CASSRQGATEAFF.

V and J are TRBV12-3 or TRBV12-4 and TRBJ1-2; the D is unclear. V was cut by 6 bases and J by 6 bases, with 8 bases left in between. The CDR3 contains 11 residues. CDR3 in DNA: TGTGCCAGCAGGGCAAGAAATGGCTACACCTTC. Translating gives CASRARNGYTF.

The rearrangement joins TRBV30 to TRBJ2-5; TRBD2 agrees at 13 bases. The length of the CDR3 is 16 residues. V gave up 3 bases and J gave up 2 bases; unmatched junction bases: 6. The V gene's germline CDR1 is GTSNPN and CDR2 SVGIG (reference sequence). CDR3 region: CAWSPGLAGPQETQYF. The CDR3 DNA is TGTGCCTGGAGCCCGGGACTAGCGGGGCCACAAGAGACCCAGTACTTC. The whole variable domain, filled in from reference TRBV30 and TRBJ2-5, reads SQTIHQWPATLVQPVGSPLSLECTVEGTSNPNLYWYRQAAGRGLQLLFYSVGIGQISSEVPQNLSASRPQDRQFILSSKKLLLSDSGFYLCAWSPGLAGPQETQYFGPGTRLLVL.

The CDR3 region is CASRTGLEGTSGNTIYF. The CDR3 bases are TGCGCCAGCCGCACCGGGTTGGAGGGGACGTCTGGAAACACCATATATTTT. V gene TRBV5-1 combines with J gene TRBJ1-3; the D gene is possibly TRBD1 (5 bases). The germline V gene has CDR1 SGHRS and CDR2 YFSETQ. The V gene lost 7 bases and the J gene lost 1 base, with 21 bases spanning the gap. The CDR3 contains 17 residues.

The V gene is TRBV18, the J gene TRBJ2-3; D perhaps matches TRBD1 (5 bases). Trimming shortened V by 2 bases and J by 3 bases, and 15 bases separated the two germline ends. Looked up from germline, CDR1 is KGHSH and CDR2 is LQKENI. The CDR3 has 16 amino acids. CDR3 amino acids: CASSPWQGSGTDTQYF. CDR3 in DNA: TGTGCCAGCTCACCATGGCAGGGAAGTGGAACAGATACGCAGTATTTT.